This is a list of T cell receptor beta chains from one sample in a study of T cells after yellow fever vaccination. One entry per CDR3 protein results from TCRdb running MiXCR on the 5' RACE reads. The table shows hundreds of thousands of distinct CDR3 sequences, with approximately 19% occurring only once. The sequenced sample was PBMCs, obtained before the yellow fever booster vaccination. The receptor set was obtained from a man younger than 35 who received the YFV17D yellow fever vaccine. CDR3s include the opening cysteine and the closing phenylalanine or tryptophan. The order of the fields is V gene, CDR3 length, CDR3 protein.

V: TRBV4-3; length: 15; CDR3: CASSQDRDGSYEQYF
V: TRBV7-3; length: 15; CDR3: CASNEGGYRANVLTF
V: TRBV29-1; length: 12; CDR3: CSVGLHTDTQYF
V: TRBV7-2; length: 15; CDR3: CASSLMGRGTGELFF
V: TRBV7-2; length: 11; CDR3: CASSHRQTQYF
V: TRBV5-4; length: 15; CDR3: CASSLNAPGANVLTF
V: TRBV12-3/TRBV12-4; length: 13; CDR3: CASSWSLNSPLHF
V: TRBV20-1; length: 15; CDR3: CSARDQGASNQPQHF
V: TRBV29-1; length: 15; CDR3: CSVLPRGDEGGELFF
V: TRBV11-2; length: 14; CDR3: CASSVRTGGETQYF
V: TRBV4-1; length: 17; CDR3: CASSQRQGDRFNSPLHF
V: TRBV7-9; length: 19; CDR3: CASSSMPSISGLNTGELFF
V: TRBV7-8; length: 16; CDR3: CASSFAGQGFTGELFF
V: TRBV19; length: 14; CDR3: CASSIVRGAGELFF
V: TRBV27; length: 15; CDR3: CASTLFRGSSYEQYF
V: TRBV7-2; length: 17; CDR3: CASSKGQVSSGANVLTF
V: TRBV6-2/TRBV6-3; length: 14; CDR3: CASSVDLSQETQYF
V: TRBV4-3; length: 15; CDR3: CASSQGQGIVQKLFF
V: TRBV20-1; length: 16; CDR3: CSARDWDSLSGNTIYF
V: TRBV4-1; length: 17; CDR3: CASSQVFIPGNTGELFF
V: TRBV6-1; length: 14; CDR3: CASIRTVNTGELFF
V: TRBV10-2; length: 15; CDR3: CASSEVEGGNYGYTF
V: TRBV20-1; length: 14; CDR3: CSARDPSHSDTQYF
V: TRBV7-2; length: 16; CDR3: CASSLATASGQETQYF
V: TRBV2; length: 15; CDR3: CASSDDRRVTDTQYF
V: TRBV24-1; length: 15; CDR3: CATSDPGLATDTQYF
V: TRBV3-1; length: 14; CDR3: CASSQEWGDNEQFF
V: TRBV7-7; length: 13; CDR3: CASSRRGVETQYF
V: TRBV4-1; length: 16; CDR3: CASSQVSLAGHYEQYF
V: TRBV20-1; length: 15; CDR3: CSAAVGRGTSYEQFF
V: TRBV29-1; length: 18; CDR3: CSVEDWGVREGAGNTIYF
V: TRBV6-5; length: 13; CDR3: CASRTGGLHGYTF
V: TRBV7-2; length: 11; CDR3: CASSVSNEQFF
V: TRBV20-1; length: 13; CDR3: CSALMGRTDGYTF
V: TRBV20-1; length: 16; CDR3: CSARDPGQGAWQPQHF